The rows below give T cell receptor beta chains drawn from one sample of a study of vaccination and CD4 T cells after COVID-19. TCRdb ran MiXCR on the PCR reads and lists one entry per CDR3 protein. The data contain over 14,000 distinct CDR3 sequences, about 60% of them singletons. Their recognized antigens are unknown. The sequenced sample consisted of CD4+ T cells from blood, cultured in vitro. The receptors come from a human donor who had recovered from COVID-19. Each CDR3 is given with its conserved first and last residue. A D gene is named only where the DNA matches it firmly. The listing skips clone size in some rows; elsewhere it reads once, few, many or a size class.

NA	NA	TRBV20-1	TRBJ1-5	CSARDARRGNQPQHF	TGCAGTGCTAGAGATGCCAGACGGGGCAATCAGCCCCAGCATTTT
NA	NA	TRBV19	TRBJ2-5	CASRAGQSEGETQYF	TGTGCCAGTAGGGCCGGACAGTCGGAGGGTGAGACCCAGTACTTC
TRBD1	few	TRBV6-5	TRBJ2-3	CASSYDGQGADTQYF	TGTGCCAGCAGTTACGACGGACAGGGGGCAGATACGCAGTATTTT
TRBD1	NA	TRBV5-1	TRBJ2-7	CASSWDRGPGTYEQYF	TGCGCCAGCAGCTGGGACAGGGGACCCGGGACCTACGAGCAGTACTTC
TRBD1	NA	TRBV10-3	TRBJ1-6	CAISGGQGGPNSPLHF	TGTGCCATCAGTGGGGGACAGGGGGGCCCAAATTCACCCCTCCACTTT
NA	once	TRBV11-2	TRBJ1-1	CASSSWGPMRTEAFF	TGTGCCAGCAGCTCGTGGGGCCCAATGAGGACTGAAGCTTTCTTT
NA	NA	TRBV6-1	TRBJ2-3	CASSGYTDTQYF	TGTGCCAGCAGCGGATACACAGATACGCAGTATTTT
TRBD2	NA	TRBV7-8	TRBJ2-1	CASTPRTSGGEWSRNEQFF	TGTGCCAGCACCCCCCGGACTAGCGGGGGGGAATGGTCTCGCAATGAGCAGTTCTTC
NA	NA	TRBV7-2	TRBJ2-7	CASSLSRSYEQYF	TGTGCCAGCAGCTTATCCAGATCCTACGAGCAGTACTTC
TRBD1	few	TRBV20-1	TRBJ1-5	CSAGRDRGQPQHF	TGCAGTGCTGGCCGGGACAGGGGTCAGCCCCAGCATTTT
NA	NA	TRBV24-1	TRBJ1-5	CATSVGTGVLGNQPQHF	TGTGCCACCAGTGTCGGGACGGGAGTTCTCGGCAATCAGCCCCAGCATTTT
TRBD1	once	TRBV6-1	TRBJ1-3	CASRRDRAGNTIYF	TGTGCCAGCAGGAGGGACAGGGCTGGAAACACCATATATTTT
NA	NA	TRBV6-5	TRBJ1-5	CASSWSDGLEFGLYSNQPQHF	TGTGCCAGCAGTTGGTCGGATGGGTTAGAATTCGGGCTTTATAGCAATCAGCCCCAGCATTTT
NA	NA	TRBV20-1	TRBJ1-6	CSAKEGPLSPLHF	TGCAGTGCTAAAGAGGGTCCCCTTTCACCCCTCCACTTT
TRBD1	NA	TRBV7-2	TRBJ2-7	CASSSRQGQQYF	TGTGCCAGCAGCTCTAGACAGGGCCAGCAGTACTTC